This TCR beta chain is drawn from a study of blood T cells in healthy people across ages. The wider study: The template switching approach captured approximately one barcoded beta molecule for every two T cells. General study points: Getting older went along with TCR beta diversity per million T cells dropping roughly linearly. Long-lived donors had more naive CD4+ cells and higher diversity than aged donors.

This clonotype was seen repeatedly, ten times or more. Antigen unknown. A second PCR, run for about 7 to 11 cycles, used a sample-barcoded 5' primer plus a J-beta primer mix. MiXCR, run by TCRdb on the 5' RACE reads, gives a single entry per CDR3 protein. The repertoire includes approximately 1,700,000 distinct CDR3 sequences, 30% to 40% of them detected once, and approximately 22% sits in the top ten. Peripheral blood samples of roughly 9.8 milliliters were drawn from each donor. This TCR came from a human donor in good health. The sample comprised blood.

CDR3 coding DNA: TGCGCCAGCAGCTTGGCGGTGAGGGGGCGATTTGATGGCTACACCTTC. Protein: CASSLAVRGRFDGYTF. The chain employs TRBV5-1 and TRBJ1-2; TRBD1 aligns across 7 bases. The V gene end was trimmed by 0 bases and the J gene end by 6 bases; junction bases not matched to a gene: 11. From germline, CDR1 is SGHRS and CDR2 YFSETQ. The CDR3 runs to 16 residues. The whole variable domain, filled in from reference TRBV5-1 and TRBJ1-2, reads KAGVTQTPRYLIKTRGQQVTLSCSPISGHRSVSWYQQTPGQGLQFLFEYFSETQRNKGNFPGRFSGRQFSNSRSEMNVSTLELGDSALYLCASSLAVRGRFDGYTFGSGTRLTVV.